Only a few counts were recorded for the clone carrying this T cell receptor beta chain. Its target is unknown. The sample belongs to a study of T cells after yellow fever vaccination. Study overall: Fractions low in cell number were prepared with SMART-Seq v4 Ultra Low Input.

V lost 5 bases, J lost 3 bases, and 12 bases stayed unmatched. Germline CDR1 is SGHTA and CDR2 is FQGNSA. CDR3 length: 16 amino acids. Universal primer sites and UMIs were introduced during 5'RACE template-switching synthesis of TCR cDNA. TCRdb reprocessed the 5' RACE reads with MiXCR, giving one entry per CDR3 protein. Of approximately 550,000 distinct CDR3 sequences in the sample, 15% to 20% were seen once. Study conclusions and caveats: Subsequent to the booster, the majority of primary-vaccination clones reappeared (around 96% CD4, approximately 90% CD8). Contamination by abundant bulk-population clonotypes could be present in FACS-sorted repertoires.

The material was PBMCs, obtained 15 days after the yellow fever booster vaccination. V gene TRBV7-2 combines with J gene TRBJ2-7, with 8 positions matching TRBD1. The receptor comes from a man younger than 40 who received the YFV17D yellow fever vaccine. Written as DNA, the CDR3 is TGTGCCAGCAGCACTGGCCACTCCGGGACAGGCTACGAGCAGTACTTC. Residues: CASSTGHSGTGYEQYF.